One TCR beta chain is described in this entry. This specimen comes from a study of beta chain features in type 1 diabetes. CDR1 SGHRS and CDR2 YFSETQ come from the germline V gene. The CDR3 has 16 residues. V trimming: 4 bases; J trimming: 5 bases; junction bases outside the gene matches: 10. Expressed TCRB transcripts were sequenced after all isolated RNA was converted to cDNA. Assay: immunoSEQ multiplex PCR; the TCRdb copy retains only in-frame clones and omits some. The table includes approximately 300,000 clones, 11% detected once. The TCR originated in a woman younger than 45 in good health. What was sequenced was naive CD4+ T cells from blood. The rearrangement joins TRBV5-1 to TRBJ2-1; 9 bases agree with TRBD2. The CDR3 nucleotides are TGCGCCAGCAGCACCTCAGCGGGAGGCCTTAACAATGAGCAGTTCTTC. Amino acids: CASSTSAGGLNNEQFF.